This passage covers 5 T cell receptor beta chains from one sample sequenced in a study of T cells after somatic rescue of genetic block. Assay used: immunoSEQ multiplex PCR; TCRdb lists only in-frame clones, some missing. This sample has tens of thousands of clones, with 90% to 96% found just once. Sequenced sample: peripheral blood mononuclear cells (PBMCs). The source is a child in the first two years of life.

The chain has TRBV27 and TRBJ2-1; no definite D call. Germline V CDR1 and CDR2: MNHEY, SMNVEV (reference sequence). The CDR3 is made up of 12 amino acids. Trimming cost V 5 bases and J 3 bases, with 5 bases left between them. The CDR3 coding sequence is TGTGCCAGCAGTCCGGACTACAATGAGCAGTTCTTC. This sequence encodes CASSPDYNEQFF.

The J gene is TRBJ2-1, the V gene TRBV23-1; D remains unclear. TRBV23-1 has ORF status, its function being uncertain. The CDR3 runs 15 residues. The V and J ends lost 3 bases and 5 bases respectively, with 14 bases between them. The CDR3 bases are TGCGCCAGCAGTCACTTGGGTCCCATGGACAATGAGCAGTTCTTC. It codes for CASSHLGPMDNEQFF.

This chain connects TRBV29-1 to TRBJ1-2, with TRBD1 matching over 7 bases. Germline loops: CDR1 SQVTM, CDR2 ANQGSEA. Trimming took 8 bases from V and 3 from J; bases not matched to a gene: 6. The CDR3 runs to 12 residues. CDR3 in DNA: TGCAGCCTGCGACAGGGTGACTATGGCTACACCTTC. As protein: CSLRQGDYGYTF.

This clone occurred once. This chain joins TRBV4-2 and TRBJ2-2; unclear D gene. V dropped 0 bases and J dropped 1 base, with 12 bases sitting between them. Germline assignment: CDR1 LGHNA and CDR2 YNFKEQ. The CDR3 runs 17 residues. For the CDR3, the DNA is TGTGCCAGCAGCCAAGAGTTTGGGTCGGGGAACACCGGGGAGCTGTTTTTT. Protein: CASSQEFGSGNTGELFF.

The chain carries TRBV19 and TRBJ1-1; D is uncertain. CDR3 length: 15 amino acids. Germline CDR1 LNHDA, CDR2 SQIVND (reference sequence). The V gene lost 0 bases and the J gene lost 1 base, with 9 bases spanning the gap. CDR3 residues: CASSIDRTANTEAFF. Here the CDR3 DNA reads TGTGCCAGTAGTATAGATAGGACCGCGAACACTGAAGCTTTCTTT.